A single sample gave rise to the 19 T cell receptor beta chains below, sequenced in a study of T cells in Graves' hyperthyroidism and ophthalmopathy (dated by TCRdb to between 2018 and 2021). Libraries came from multiplex PCR. Sequencing instrument: Illumina HiSeq 2000. The TCR beta CDR3 regions were amplified from the RNA transcripts. The first round of RT-PCR for the TCR CDR3 was performed with the HTBI primer set and the Qiagen OneStep RT-PCR kit. The public reads were run again by TCRdb, first through fastp at Q25 and then through MiXCR, and only productive beta chains were kept. Under each unique CDR3 protein, matching rows form one entry showing the most common genes and DNA. The sample contains about 37,000 distinct CDR3 sequences, roughly 52% of them found a single time. The ten biggest clones cover roughly 16% of the sample. Sequencing input: blood. These receptors were taken from a man aged 40-50 years with Graves' ophthalmopathy.

Here the CDR3 DNA reads TGTGCCAGCAGTTTAGGGGACAGCGCCTACGAGCATTTT. Translating it yields CASSLGDSAYEHF. The chain combines TRBV12-3 or TRBV12-4 with TRBJ1-5; 7 bases map to TRBD1. The CDR3 sequence is 13 residues long. V lost 1 base and J lost 14; bases outside the gene matches: 8.

The chain carries TRBV10-3 and TRBJ1-5; D gene uncertain. The V gene lost 3 bases and the J gene lost 4 bases, with 37 bases spanning the gap. CDR1 is ENHRY, CDR2 SYGVKD, per germline. The CDR3 contains 23 residues. CDR3 in DNA: TGTGCCATCAGTGATAAGGCAGTGACCCGTAGGGCGGGAGGTTTGGCCGAAAATCAGCCCCAGCATTTT. Amino acid sequence: CAISDKAVTRRAGGLAENQPQHF.

The rearrangement joins TRBV24-1 to TRBJ2-3; 9 bases align to TRBD2. The germline gives CDR1 KGHDR, CDR2 SFDVKD. The CDR3 spans 16 residues. V gave up 0 bases and J gave up 4 bases; unmatched junction bases: 4. The CDR3 DNA is TGTGCCACCAGTGATTTGGTAGCGGGAGAGGCAGATACGCAGTATTTT. Protein sequence: CATSDLVAGEADTQYF.

The rearrangement uses TRBV2 and TRBJ1-1; TRBD1 matches at 8 bases. Germline CDR1 SNHLY, CDR2 FYNNEI. With V trimmed by 5 bases and J by 7 bases, 6 bases remained unmatched. The CDR3 covers 13 residues. CDR3: CASSITGGGEAFF. CDR3 sequence (DNA): TGTGCCAGCAGTATTACAGGGGGAGGTGAAGCTTTCTTT. The variable domain in full, completed from reference TRBV2 and TRBJ1-1, reads EPEVTQTPSHQVTQMGQEVILRCVPISNHLYFYWYRQILGQKVEFLVSFYNNEISEKSEIFDDQFSVERPDGSNFTLKIRSTKLEDSAMYFCASSITGGGEAFFGQGTRLTVV.

A remark on this clonotype: At one end the junction does not follow the germline gene, possibly because of a read error. The chain has TRBV5-1 and TRBJ2-3; D may correspond to TRBD1 or TRBD2 (6 bases each). There are 16 residues in the CDR3. Germline CDR1 and CDR2: SGHRS and YFSETQ. CDR3 sequence reads: CTSSLVGGMGADTQYF. The DNA of the CDR3 is TGCACCAGCAGCTTGGTTGGCGGGATGGGGGCAGATACGCAGTACTTT. The full variable domain, completed using reference TRBV5-1 and TRBJ2-3, is KAGVTQTPRYLIKTRGQQVTLSCSPISGHRSVSWYQQTPGQGLQFLFEYFSETQRNKGNFPGRFSGRQFSNSRSEMNVSTLELGDSALYLCTSSLVGGMGADTQYFGPGTRLTVL.

This clonotype was counted at least ten times. The V and J genes are TRBV6-1 and TRBJ1-2; D might be TRBD1 (6 bases). V was trimmed by 6 bases and J by 5 bases, leaving 19 bases between them. This CDR3 comprises 15 residues. CDR1 is MNHNS and CDR2 is SASEGT in the germline V gene. DNA for the CDR3: TGTGCCAGCAGCCCGGGGGGGGGCCCGGGGTATGGCTACACCTTC. This encodes CASSPGGGPGYGYTF.

At least ten counts were recorded for this clonotype. This may be a read error: a much more frequent sequence differs by one nucleotide. The chain has TRBV11-2 and TRBJ2-2, with 8 bases fitting TRBD2. CDR3 length equals 17 residues. CDR1 and CDR2 from the germline V gene are SGHAT and FQNNGV. With 8 bases clipped from V and 5 bases from J, the junction kept 16 bases outside the gene matches. Written as DNA, the CDR3 is TGTGCCAGCCTGGTAGGGAGCGGGAGTTATAGGACCGGGGAGCTGTTTTTT. Its protein is CASLVGSGSYRTGELFF.

This clonotype occurred many times. The J gene is TRBJ1-6, the V gene TRBV28, with D possibly matching TRBD1 (5 bases). In germline, CDR1 is MDHEN, CDR2 SYDVKM. Trimming stripped 3 bases from V and 10 bases from J, with 13 bases between. There are 14 residues in the CDR3. CDR3 in amino acids: CASSFWSGLSPLHF. In DNA form, the CDR3 reads TGTGCCAGCAGTTTTTGGTCGGGACTATCACCCCTCCACTTT.

The chain carries TRBV7-3 and TRBJ2-1, with D perhaps TRBD2 (6 bases). CDR3 length equals 16 residues. The V gene's germline CDR1 is SGHTA and CDR2 FQGTGA. The V and J ends lost 5 bases and 4 bases respectively, with 18 bases between them. CDR3: CASSRGVALRYNEQFF. DNA of the CDR3: TGTGCCAGCAGCCGCGGGGTAGCGTTAAGATACAATGAGCAGTTCTTC.

The CDR3 DNA sequence: TGCAGTGCCCGGACTGATGGGCAGTTCTTC. Translating gives CSARTDGQFF. This rearrangement joins TRBV20-1 to TRBJ2-1, with D perhaps TRBD2 (5 bases). Germline assignment: CDR1 DFQATT and CDR2 SNEGSKA (reference sequence). CDR3 length: 10 amino acids. Deletions cut 6 bases from V and 12 bases from J, with 12 bases between.

This clonotype was picked up many times. The gene calls are TRBV5-6 and TRBJ2-3; 9 bases fit TRBD2. Unmatched junction bases numbered 18, after V lost 6 bases and J lost 10 bases. The CDR3 is 16 residues long. The germline CDR1 and CDR2 sequences are SGHDT and YYEEEE. The CDR3 spells CASIALGSSGDRAQYF. The DNA for the CDR3 is TGTGCCAGCATCGCTTTAGGCTCTAGCGGGGATCGGGCGCAGTATTTT.

This clonotype showed up many times. The CDR3 DNA follows: TGCAGTGCTAGAGCCGGACAGGGTCGCAACTACGAGCAGTACTTC. This translates into CSARAGQGRNYEQYF. The chain couples TRBV20-1 to TRBJ2-7, with 8 bases lining up with TRBD1. This CDR3 contains 15 residues. The V and J ends lost 1 base and 3 bases, in that order; junction bases with no gene match: 8. Germline V gives CDR1 DFQATT, CDR2 SNEGSKA (reference sequence).

This clonotype was seen at least ten times. The rearrangement uses TRBV6-2 or TRBV6-3 and TRBJ2-5; D perhaps matches TRBD2 (6 bases). The CDR3 is made up of 16 amino acids. The germline gives CDR1 MNHEY, CDR2 SVGEGT. Trimming stripped 0 bases from V and 1 base from J, with 12 bases between. The CDR3 DNA is TGTGCCAGCAGTTACTCCACCATTAGCGGCCAAGAGACCCAGTACTTC. Translating it yields CASSYSTISGQETQYF.

For the CDR3, the DNA is TGTGCCAGCAGCGCAGGGACTAGCGGGAGCGGAAACACCATATATTTT. Its translation: CASSAGTSGSGNTIYF. The chain combines TRBV9 with TRBJ1-3; tentatively, D is TRBD1 (5 bases). The V gene lost 3 bases and the J gene lost 4 bases, with 17 bases spanning the gap. Per germline, CDR1 SGDLS and CDR2 YYNGEE. The CDR3 consists of 16 residues.

This clonotype was observed many times. The CDR3 DNA follows: TGTGCCAGCAGTGAACCTTTCCTACAGGGGGCGGAGACCCAGTACTTC. As protein: CASSEPFLQGAETQYF. This chain uses TRBV6-1 with TRBJ2-5, with 9 nucleotides matching TRBD1. The V gene's germline CDR1 is MNHNS and CDR2 SASEGT. This CDR3 is 16 amino acids long. The V segment lost 2 bases and the J segment 5 bases; nucleotides outside the gene matches: 9.

This clonotype was detected only once. The CDR3 does not end in the conserved phenylalanine or tryptophan, so this is likely a read error. Because the CDR3's place on the DNA is in doubt, the DNA is left out and the CDR3 is given as listed by TCRdb. The gene calls are TRBV20-1 and TRBJ1-6. The CDR3 is 8 residues long, ends included. Germline V gene lookup returns CDR1 DFQATT and CDR2 SNEGSKA (reference sequence). CDR3 protein: CSAYDIHS.

This chain joins TRBV5-1 and TRBJ1-1; D may be TRBD1 (5 bases). CDR3 length: 13 amino acids. The germline CDR1 and CDR2 sequences are SGHRS and YFSETQ. The germline V and J ends were trimmed by 3 bases and 4 bases, with 10 bases remaining between them. The CDR3 sequence is CASSWRGGTEAFF. DNA for the CDR3: TGCGCCAGCAGCTGGAGGGGTGGCACTGAAGCTTTCTTT.

On this clonotype itself: It is likely a read error, because the conserved phenylalanine at the end of the CDR3 is missing. V is TRBV5-1 and J is TRBJ2-1; D may be TRBD1 (6 bases). Germline-derived CDR1 and CDR2 are SGHRS and YFSETQ. The CDR3 has 12 amino acids. V was shortened by 5 bases and J by 11 bases, with 14 bases between the two germline ends. The CDR3 bases are TGCGCCAGCAGTGAACAGGGTAATAAGCAGTTCATC. This sequence encodes CASSEQGNKQFI.

Only a few counts were recorded for this clonotype. The chain uses TRBV25-1 and TRBJ2-7; no definite D call. This CDR3 has 15 amino acids. CDR1 is MGHDK and CDR2 is SYGVNS in the germline V gene. V lost 0 bases, J lost 9 bases, and 18 bases lay in between. CDR3 residues: CASSEYVGSPQLQYF. In nucleotides, the CDR3 is TGTGCCAGCAGTGAATATGTGGGGTCCCCCCAACTGCAGTACTTC.